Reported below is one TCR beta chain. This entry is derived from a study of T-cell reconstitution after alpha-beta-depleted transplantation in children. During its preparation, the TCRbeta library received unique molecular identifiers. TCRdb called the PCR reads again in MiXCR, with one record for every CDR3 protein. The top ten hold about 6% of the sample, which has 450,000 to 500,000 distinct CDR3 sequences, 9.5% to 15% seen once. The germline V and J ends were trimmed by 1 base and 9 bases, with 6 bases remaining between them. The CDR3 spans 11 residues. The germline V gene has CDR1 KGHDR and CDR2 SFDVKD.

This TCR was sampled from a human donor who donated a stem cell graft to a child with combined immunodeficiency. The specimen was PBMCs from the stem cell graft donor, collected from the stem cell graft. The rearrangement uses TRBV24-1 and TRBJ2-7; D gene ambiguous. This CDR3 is CATSDFKLQYF. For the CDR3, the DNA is TGTGCCACCAGTGATTTTAAGCTGCAGTACTTC.